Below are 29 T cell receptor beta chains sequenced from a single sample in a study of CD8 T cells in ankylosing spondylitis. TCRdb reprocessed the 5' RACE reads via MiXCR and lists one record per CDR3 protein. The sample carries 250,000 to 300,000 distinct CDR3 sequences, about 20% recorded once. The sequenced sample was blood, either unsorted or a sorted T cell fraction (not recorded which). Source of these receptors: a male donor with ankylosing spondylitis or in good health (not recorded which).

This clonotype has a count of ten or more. CDR3 DNA sequence: TGCGCCAGCAGCTTGTTGTCAGCAACTAATGAAAAACTGTTTTTT. Its protein product is CASSLLSATNEKLFF. The chain is built from TRBV5-1 and TRBJ1-4; no definite D call. The CDR3 spans 15 residues. V shed 1 base and J shed 0 bases, with 7 bases lying between them. Germline V gene lookup returns CDR1 SGHRS and CDR2 YFSETQ.

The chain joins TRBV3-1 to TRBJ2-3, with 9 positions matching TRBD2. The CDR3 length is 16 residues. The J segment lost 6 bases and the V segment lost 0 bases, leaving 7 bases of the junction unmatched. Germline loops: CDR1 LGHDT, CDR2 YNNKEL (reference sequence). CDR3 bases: TGTGCCAGCAGCCAAGACCTAGCGGGGACCGTGGATACGCAGTATTTT. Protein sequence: CASSQDLAGTVDTQYF.

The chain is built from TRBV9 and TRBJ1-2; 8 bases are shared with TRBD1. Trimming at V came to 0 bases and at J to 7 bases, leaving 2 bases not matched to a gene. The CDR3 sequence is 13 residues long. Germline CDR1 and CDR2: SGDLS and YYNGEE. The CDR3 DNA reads TGTGCCAGCAGCGTAGGGGACAGGAGTGGCTACACCTTC. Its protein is CASSVGDRSGYTF.

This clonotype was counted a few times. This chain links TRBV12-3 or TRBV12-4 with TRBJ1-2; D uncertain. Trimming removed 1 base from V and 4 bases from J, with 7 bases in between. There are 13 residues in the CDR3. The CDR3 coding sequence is TGTGCCAGCAGTTTAGTGGCAGGCTATGGCTACACCTTC. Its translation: CASSLVAGYGYTF.

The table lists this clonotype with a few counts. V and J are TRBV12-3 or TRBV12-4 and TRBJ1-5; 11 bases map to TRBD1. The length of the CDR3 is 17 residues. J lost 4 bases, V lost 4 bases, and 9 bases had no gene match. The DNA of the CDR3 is TGTGCCAGCAGTTCCGAGCCCGGGACAGGGGGTAATCAGCCCCAGCATTTT. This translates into CASSSEPGTGGNQPQHF.

CDR3 in amino acids: CAWSILGAGELFF. CDR3 DNA: TGTGCCTGGAGTATATTGGGGGCCGGGGAGCTGTTTTTT. This chain connects TRBV30 to TRBJ2-2, with D possibly called TRBD1 or TRBD2 (5 bases each). This CDR3 has 13 amino acids. The germline V and J ends were trimmed by 2 bases and 6 bases, with 10 bases remaining between them. CDR1 is GTSNPN and CDR2 is SVGIG in the germline V gene (reference sequence).

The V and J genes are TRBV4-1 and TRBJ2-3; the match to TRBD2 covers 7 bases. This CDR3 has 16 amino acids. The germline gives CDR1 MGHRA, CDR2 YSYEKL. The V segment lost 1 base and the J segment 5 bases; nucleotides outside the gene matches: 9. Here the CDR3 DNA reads TGCGCCAGCAGCCAAGTCGGGTTGGGGGGGGGAGATACGCAGTATTTT. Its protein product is CASSQVGLGGGDTQYF.

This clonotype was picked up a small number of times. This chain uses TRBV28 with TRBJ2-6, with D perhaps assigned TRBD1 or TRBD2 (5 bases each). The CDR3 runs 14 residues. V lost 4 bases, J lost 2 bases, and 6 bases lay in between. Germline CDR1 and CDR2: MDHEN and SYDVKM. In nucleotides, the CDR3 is TGTGCCAGCAGTTGGGGGACTGGGGCCAACGTCCTGACTTTC. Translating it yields CASSWGTGANVLTF.

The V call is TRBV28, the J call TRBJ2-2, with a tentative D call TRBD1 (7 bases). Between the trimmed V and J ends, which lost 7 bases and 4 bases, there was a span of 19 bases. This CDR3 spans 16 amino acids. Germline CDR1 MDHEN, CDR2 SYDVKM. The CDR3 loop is CASTLIPGGTTGELFF. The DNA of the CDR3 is TGTGCCAGCACCCTTATCCCAGGGGGGACCACCGGGGAGCTGTTTTTT.

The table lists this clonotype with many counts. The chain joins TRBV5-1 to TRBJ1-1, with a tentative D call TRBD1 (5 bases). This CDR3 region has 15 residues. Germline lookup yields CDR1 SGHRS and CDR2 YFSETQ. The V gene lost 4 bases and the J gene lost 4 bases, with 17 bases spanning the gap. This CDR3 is CASSPGGVQGTEAFF. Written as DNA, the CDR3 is TGCGCCAGCAGCCCCGGGGGAGTTCAGGGCACTGAAGCTTTCTTT.

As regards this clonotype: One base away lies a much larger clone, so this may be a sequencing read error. The CDR3 coding sequence is TGCGCCAGCAGCTTGATAGATAAGACCACTGAAGCTTTCTTT. Amino acids: CASSLIDKTTEAFF. The chain links TRBV5-1 to TRBJ1-1, with D unresolved. CDR3 length: 14 residues. Germline CDR1 is SGHRS and CDR2 is YFSETQ. The V end was cut by 1 base, the J end by 4 bases, with 11 bases between.

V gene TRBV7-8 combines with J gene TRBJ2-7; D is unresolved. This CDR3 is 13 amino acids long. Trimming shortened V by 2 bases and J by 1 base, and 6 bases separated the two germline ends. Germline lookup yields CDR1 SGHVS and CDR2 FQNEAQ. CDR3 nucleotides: TGTGCCAGCAGCTTATTACAGTCCTACGAGCAGTACGTC. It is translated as CASSLLQSYEQYV.

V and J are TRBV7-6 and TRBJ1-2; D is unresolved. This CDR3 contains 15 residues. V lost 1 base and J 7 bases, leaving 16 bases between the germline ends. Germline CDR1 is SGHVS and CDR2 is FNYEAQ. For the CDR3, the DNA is TGTGCCAGCAGCTTAGAGGCGATGGATTTTAGTGGCTACACCTTC. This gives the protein CASSLEAMDFSGYTF.

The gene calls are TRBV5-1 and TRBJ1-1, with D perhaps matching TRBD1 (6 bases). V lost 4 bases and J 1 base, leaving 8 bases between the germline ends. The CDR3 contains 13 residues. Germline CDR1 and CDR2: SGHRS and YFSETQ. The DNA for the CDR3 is TGCGCCAGCAGCGAGGGACAGAACACTGAAGCTTTCTTT. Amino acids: CASSEGQNTEAFF.

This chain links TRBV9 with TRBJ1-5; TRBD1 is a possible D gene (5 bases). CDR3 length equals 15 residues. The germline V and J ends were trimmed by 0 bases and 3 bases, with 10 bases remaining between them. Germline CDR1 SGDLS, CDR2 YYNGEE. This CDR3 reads CASSVGGGDNQPQHF. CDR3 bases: TGTGCCAGCAGCGTAGGGGGAGGGGACAATCAGCCCCAGCATTTT.

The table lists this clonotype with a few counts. The CDR3 DNA follows: TGTGCCTGGAGTGCGAACACCGGGGAGCTGTTTTTT. Translated: CAWSANTGELFF. This sequence joins TRBV30 and TRBJ2-2; D gene ambiguous. The V gene's germline CDR1 is GTSNPN and CDR2 SVGIG (reference sequence). The CDR3 is 12 amino acids. V lost 1 base and J 0 bases, leaving 0 bases between the germline ends.

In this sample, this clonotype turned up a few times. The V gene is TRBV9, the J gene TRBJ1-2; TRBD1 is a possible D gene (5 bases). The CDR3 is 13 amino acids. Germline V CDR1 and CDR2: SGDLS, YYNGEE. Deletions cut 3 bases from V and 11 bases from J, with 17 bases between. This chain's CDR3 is CASSDRDARGYTF. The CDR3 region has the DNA TGTGCCAGCAGCGACCGGGACGCTCGAGGTTACACCTTC.

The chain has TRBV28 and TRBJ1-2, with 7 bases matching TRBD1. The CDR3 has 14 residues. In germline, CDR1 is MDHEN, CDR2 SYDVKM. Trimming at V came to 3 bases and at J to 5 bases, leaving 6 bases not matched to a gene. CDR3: CASSLARGVYGYTF. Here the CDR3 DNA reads TGTGCCAGCAGTTTGGCCAGGGGGGTTTATGGCTACACCTTC.

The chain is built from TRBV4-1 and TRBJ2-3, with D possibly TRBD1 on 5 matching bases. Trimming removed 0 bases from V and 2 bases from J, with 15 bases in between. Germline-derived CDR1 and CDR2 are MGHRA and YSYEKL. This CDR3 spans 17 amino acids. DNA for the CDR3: TGCGCCAGCAGCCAAGATGGGGCTAGACCTACCACAGATACGCAGTATTTT. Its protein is CASSQDGARPTTDTQYF.

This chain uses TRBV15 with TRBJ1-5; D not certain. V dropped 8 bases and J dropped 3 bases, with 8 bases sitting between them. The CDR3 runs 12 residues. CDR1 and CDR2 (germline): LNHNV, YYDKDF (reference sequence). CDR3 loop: CATGIHNQPQHF. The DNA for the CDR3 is TGTGCCACCGGGATTCACAATCAGCCCCAGCATTTT. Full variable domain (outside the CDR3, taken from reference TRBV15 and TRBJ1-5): DAMVIQNPRYQVTQFGKPVTLSCSQTLNHNVMYWYQQKSSQAPKLLFHYYDKDFNNEADTPDNFQSRRPNTSFCFLDIRSPGLGDTAMYLCATGIHNQPQHFGDGTRLSIL.

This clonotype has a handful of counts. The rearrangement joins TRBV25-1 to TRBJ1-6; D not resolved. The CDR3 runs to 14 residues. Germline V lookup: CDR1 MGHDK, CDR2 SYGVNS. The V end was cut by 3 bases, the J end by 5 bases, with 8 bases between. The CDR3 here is CASSDAGHNSPLHF. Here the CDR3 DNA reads TGTGCCAGCAGTGATGCGGGCCATAATTCACCCCTCCACTTT.

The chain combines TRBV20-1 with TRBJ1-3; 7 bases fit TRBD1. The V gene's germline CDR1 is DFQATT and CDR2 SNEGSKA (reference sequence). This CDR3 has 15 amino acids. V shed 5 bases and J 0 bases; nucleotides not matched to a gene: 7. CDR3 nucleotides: TGCAGTGCTGCAGACAGGGCCCGCTCTGGAAACACCATATATTTT. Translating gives CSAADRARSGNTIYF.

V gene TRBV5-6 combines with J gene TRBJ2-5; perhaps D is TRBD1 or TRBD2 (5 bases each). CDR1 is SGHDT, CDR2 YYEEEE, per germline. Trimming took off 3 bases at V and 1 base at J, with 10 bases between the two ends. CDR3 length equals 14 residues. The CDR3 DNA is TGTGCCAGCAGCTGGGAGCAGGGCCAAGAGACCCAGTACTTC. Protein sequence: CASSWEQGQETQYF. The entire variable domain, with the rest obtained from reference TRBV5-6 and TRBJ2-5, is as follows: DAGVTQSPTHLIKTRGQQVTLRCSPKSGHDTVSWYQQALGQGPQFIFQYYEEEERQRGNFPDRFSGHQFPNYSSELNVNALLLGDSALYLCASSWEQGQETQYFGPGTRLLVL.

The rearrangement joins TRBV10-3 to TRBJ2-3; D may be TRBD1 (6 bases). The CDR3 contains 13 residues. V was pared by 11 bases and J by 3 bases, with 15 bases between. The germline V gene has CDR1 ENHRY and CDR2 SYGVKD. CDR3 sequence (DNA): TGTGCCGCATCAGGGGAATTGACAGATACGCAGTATTTT. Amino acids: CAASGELTDTQYF.

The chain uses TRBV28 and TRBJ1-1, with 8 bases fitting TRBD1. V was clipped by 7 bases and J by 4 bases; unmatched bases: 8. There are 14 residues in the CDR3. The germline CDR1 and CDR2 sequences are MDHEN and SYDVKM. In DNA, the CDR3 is TGTGCCAGCACGTTGCAGGGGGCGGCCACTGAAGCTTTCTTT. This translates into CASTLQGAATEAFF.

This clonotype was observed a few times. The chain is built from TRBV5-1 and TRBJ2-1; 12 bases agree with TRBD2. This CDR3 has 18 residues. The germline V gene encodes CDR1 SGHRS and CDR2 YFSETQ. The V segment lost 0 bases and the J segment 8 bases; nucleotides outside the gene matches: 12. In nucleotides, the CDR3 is TGCGCCAGCAGCTTGGCCCCCCCGACTAGCGGGAGTTGGTATGAGCAGTTCTTC. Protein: CASSLAPPTSGSWYEQFF.

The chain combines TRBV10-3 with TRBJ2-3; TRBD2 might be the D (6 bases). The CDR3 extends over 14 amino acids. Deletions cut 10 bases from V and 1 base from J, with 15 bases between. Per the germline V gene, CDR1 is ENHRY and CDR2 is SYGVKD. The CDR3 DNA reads TGTGCCACCCGTAGCGGATTGGGCACAGATACGCAGTATTTT. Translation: CATRSGLGTDTQYF.

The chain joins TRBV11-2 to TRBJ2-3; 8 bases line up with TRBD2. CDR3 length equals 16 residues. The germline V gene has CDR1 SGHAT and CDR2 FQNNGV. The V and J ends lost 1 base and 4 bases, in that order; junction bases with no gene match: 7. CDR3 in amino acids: CASSLAGGTRSDTQYF. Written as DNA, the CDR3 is TGTGCCAGCAGCTTAGCGGGGGGGACTAGGTCAGATACGCAGTATTTT.

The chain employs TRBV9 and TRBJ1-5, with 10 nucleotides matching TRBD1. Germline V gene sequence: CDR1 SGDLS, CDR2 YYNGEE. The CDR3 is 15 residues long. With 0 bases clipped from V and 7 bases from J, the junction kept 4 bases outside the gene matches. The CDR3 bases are TGTGCCAGCAGCGTAGCTGGGGGACAGGGGCAGCCCCAGCATTTT. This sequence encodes CASSVAGGQGQPQHF. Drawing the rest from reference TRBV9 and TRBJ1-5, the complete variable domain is DSGVTQTPKHLITATGQRVTLRCSPRSGDLSVYWYQQSLDQGLQFLIQYYNGEERAKGNILERFSAQQFPDLHSELNLSSLELGDSALYFCASSVAGGQGQPQHFGDGTRLSIL.